A selection of T cell receptor beta chains follows, all from one sample in a study of cytomegalovirus exposure and HLA in healthy donors. TCRdb keeps only in-frame clones here, not all; method: immunoSEQ multiplex PCR. The data hold 150,000 or so clones, with over 60% observed a single time. Sequencing was done on a sample of PBMCs. Source of these receptors: a woman in her twenties or thirties in good health and CMV-seronegative. Each CDR3 is given with its conserved first and last residue. D genes are given only for firm matches. Size tells how often a clone was seen (once, few, many) or the class of an expanded clone, and some rows leave it out.

D gene	V gene	J gene	clone size	CDR3 DNA	CDR3 protein
.	TRBV27	TRBJ2-1	.	TGTGCCAGCAGTTCTACTGATCACAATGAGCAGTTCTTC	CASSSTDHNEQFF
TRBD1	TRBV7-6	TRBJ1-1	.	TGTGCCAGCCACATGGGACAGGGGGACACTGAAGCTTTCTTT	CASHMGQGDTEAFF
TRBD2	TRBV18	TRBJ2-7	.	TGTGCCAGCTCACCCCCAACTAGCGGGAGCCCCTACGAGCAGTACTTC	CASSPPTSGSPYEQYF
TRBD1	TRBV30	TRBJ2-2	.	TGTGCCTGGAGCAGACAGGGGGCCACCGGGGAGCTGTTTTTT	CAWSRQGATGELFF
.	TRBV7-3	TRBJ2-5	.	TGTGCCAGCAGCCCGACAGGCCTCCAAGAGACCCAGTACTTC	CASSPTGLQETQYF
TRBD1	TRBV5-1	TRBJ1-2	few	TGCGCCAGCAGCTCAGTTTATCAGGGGGCCGCTTCGTATGGCTACACCTTC	CASSSVYQGAASYGYTF
TRBD2	TRBV27	TRBJ2-1	.	TGTGCCAGCAGTAGAACCACGGGCGGGAGGGCAAAGCTTTTCCCCTACAATGAGCAGTTCTTC	CASSRTTGGRAKLFPYNEQFF
TRBD1	TRBV29-1	TRBJ1-2	.	TGCAGCGTCGTCCCTCGGGACAGAGGCGGCTACACCTTC	CSVVPRDRGGYTF
TRBD2	TRBV7-2	TRBJ2-5	.	TGTGCCAGCAGCTTAGGAATACTAGCGGGTCAAGAGACCCAGTACTTC	CASSLGILAGQETQYF
.	TRBV29-1	TRBJ1-1	.	TGCAGCGTTGAAGACTTTACGGTGAACACTGAAGCTTTCTTT	CSVEDFTVNTEAFF
TRBD1	TRBV30	TRBJ2-1	few	TGTGCCGCAAAACAGGGGGTGAGTGTAGCCTCCTACAATGAGCAGTTCTTC	CAAKQGVSVASYNEQFF
TRBD1	TRBV9	TRBJ1-1	.	TGTGCCAGCAGCGTTGGACAGGGGTTCTTTAGATCTGCTTTCTTT	CASSVGQGFFRSAFF
TRBD2	TRBV5-1	TRBJ2-7	.	TGCGCCAGCAGCTGGGTGGGAGGGTACGAGCAGTACTTC	CASSWVGGYEQYF
.	TRBV5-6	TRBJ1-1	.	TGCGCCAGCAGCTTGGATTCTCGTTTCCAGGGTGAAGCTTTCTTT	CASSLDSRFQGEAFF
TRBD2	TRBV6-1	TRBJ2-7	.	TGTGCCAGCAGTGGACCTCTAGCGGGAGCCTCCTACGAGCAGTACTTC	CASSGPLAGASYEQYF
.	TRBV13	TRBJ2-7	few	TGTGCCAGCAGCTTAGGAGTTGGGGAGTACGAGCAGTACTTC	CASSLGVGEYEQYF
.	TRBV19	TRBJ2-2	once	TGTGCCAGTAGTATAGATACAGGGAGCACCGGGGAGCTGTTTTTT	CASSIDTGSTGELFF
TRBD2	TRBV25-1	TRBJ2-3	.	TGTGCCAGCAGCGCCGGGACTAGCTTGTATTTT	CASSAGTSLYF
TRBD2	TRBV7-3	TRBJ2-1	medium-sized	TGTGCCAGCAGCTTAGTCCTCTTGGGGACTAGTTACAATGAGCAGTTCTTC	CASSLVLLGTSYNEQFF
.	TRBV9	TRBJ1-4	.	TGTGCCAGCAGCGGATACGGACGGGGAGAAAAACTGTTTTTT	CASSGYGRGEKLFF
TRBD2	TRBV18	TRBJ2-5	.	TGTGCCAGCTCACCGACTAGCGGGAGACCAGAGACCCAGTACTTC	CASSPTSGRPETQYF
TRBD2	TRBV10-3	TRBJ2-7	.	TGTGCCATCAGTGACAGGACTAGCGACGAGCAGTACTTC	CAISDRTSDEQYF
.	TRBV15	TRBJ2-5	once	TGTGCCACCAGCAGAGATGGGCACATTCAAGAGACCCAGTACTTC	CATSRDGHIQETQYF
.	TRBV6-5	TRBJ1-2	.	TGTGCCAGCAGTTACTCGGAGGGGACCAATGGCTACACCTTC	CASSYSEGTNGYTF
.	TRBV19	TRBJ1-1	few	TGTGCCAGTAGTATAGGGGCCAACACTGAAGCTTTCTTT	CASSIGANTEAFF
.	TRBV7-9	TRBJ1-5	.	TGTGCCAGCAGCTTAGCAGGGGCAGACAATCAGCCCCAGCATTTT	CASSLAGADNQPQHF
.	TRBV27	TRBJ1-5	.	TGTGCCAGCAGTTTAGGTCAGGGGTTCGACAATCAGCCCCAGCATTTT	CASSLGQGFDNQPQHF
.	TRBV30	TRBJ1-6	.	TGTGCCTGGAGTCTTACGACACGCTCCTATAATTCACCCCTCCACTTT	CAWSLTTRSYNSPLHF
.	TRBV27	TRBJ2-2	.	TGTGCCAGCAGTCCTCTCCGTTTTAGGGGCACCGGGGAGCTGTTTTTT	CASSPLRFRGTGELFF
.	TRBV29-1	TRBJ2-6	.	TGCAGCGTTGGAGGCGTTGGGGCCAACGTCCTGACTTTC	CSVGGVGANVLTF
.	TRBV5-4	TRBJ2-1	.	TGTGCCAGCAGCCAGAACAGTTACAATGAGCAGTTCTTC	CASSQNSYNEQFF
TRBD2	TRBV11-2	TRBJ2-5	.	TGTGCCAGCAGCTCGTATCCCGCTAGCGGGGGTGGAGAGACCCAGTACTTC	CASSSYPASGGGETQYF
TRBD2	TRBV27	TRBJ2-2	.	TGTGCCAGCAGTTTCGATCTGTGGGAGGGAACCGGGGAGCTGTTTTTT	CASSFDLWEGTGELFF
TRBD2	TRBV7-9	TRBJ2-2	.	TGTGCCAGCAGCTTAGTTCGCGGTAGCGGGGGTCGGACCGGGGAGCTGTTTTTT	CASSLVRGSGGRTGELFF
TRBD1	TRBV11-2	TRBJ1-3	.	TGTGCCAGCAGCTTAGTTTCCCCCGGGACAGGGTCTGGAAACACCATATATTTT	CASSLVSPGTGSGNTIYF
.	TRBV28	TRBJ2-7	.	TGTGCCAGCAGTTTAGTCTCCTACGAGCAGTACTTC	CASSLVSYEQYF
.	TRBV15	TRBJ1-1	.	TGTGCCACCAGCAGAGGACAGACCATGAACACTGAAGCTTTCTTT	CATSRGQTMNTEAFF
.	TRBV10-3	TRBJ2-6	few	TGTGCCATCAGCGGAGGGGATGTGAGGGCCAACGTCCTGACTTTC	CAISGGDVRANVLTF
TRBD1	TRBV30	TRBJ1-2	.	TGTGCCTGGAGTAGGACAGGGAATAGTGGCTACACCTTC	CAWSRTGNSGYTF
TRBD2	TRBV7-6	TRBJ2-7	.	TGTGCCAGCAGCTTAGAGCTAGCGGGGGCGCTCTCCTACGAGCAGTACTTC	CASSLELAGALSYEQYF
TRBD1	TRBV9	TRBJ1-5	.	TGTGCCAGCAGCGTAGGGACAGGGAGCAATCAGCCCCAGCATTTT	CASSVGTGSNQPQHF
.	TRBV5-4	TRBJ2-7	.	TGTGCCAGCAGCTTGTCCGGGTTCGAGCAGTACTTC	CASSLSGFEQYF
.	TRBV10-1	TRBJ1-2	.	TGCGCCAGCAGTGAGTCCAGTACTAACGGCTACACCTTC	CASSESSTNGYTF
.	TRBV7-3	TRBJ2-1	.	TGTGCCAGCAGCCCGACAGGGACTTACAATGAGCAGTTCTTC	CASSPTGTYNEQFF
.	TRBV4-2	TRBJ2-3	.	TGTGCCAGCAGCCAAGAGGTGGGGGCGAGCACAGATACGCAGTATTTT	CASSQEVGASTDTQYF